This T cell receptor (beta chain) was retrieved from a study of PD-L1 blockade in urothelial cancer. Study-wide context: The year 2014 saw patients start atezolizumab, 1,200 mg intravenously every 3 weeks. Earlier, patients had received 0 to 3 chemotherapy regimens. Median T cell yield per blood sample was 141,255 cells.

The time point denotes: pretreatment peripheral blood. Between 1 and 8 samples, pretreatment and on-treatment, were given by each patient. This CDR3 has 14 residues. CDR1 is MNHEY and CDR2 is SVGAGI in the germline V gene. Between the trimmed V and J ends, which lost 10 bases and 0 bases, there was a span of 13 bases. Profiled with immunoSEQ multiplex PCR; TCRdb holds only in-frame clones, not every one. This sample has some 45,000 clones, with more than 70% found just once. The clonotype comes from a man in his 60s with urothelial cancer. This sample comprised PBMCs, obtained around atezolizumab (anti-PD-L1) treatment. The chain uses TRBV6-5 and TRBJ2-1; D may be TRBD1 (6 bases). CDR3 protein: CATNGQSSYNEQFF. CDR3 DNA: TGTGCCACCAACGGACAGAGCTCCTACAATGAGCAGTTCTTC.